This passage covers 20 T cell receptor beta chains from one sample sequenced in a study of T cell responses to AZD1222 COVID-19 vaccine. Sequencing was performed with immunoSEQ multiplex PCR; in TCRdb, only in-frame clones are kept and a portion is missing. The repertoire has approximately 220,000 clones, about 92% of them found once; the top ten carry roughly 1%. The sequences come from peripheral blood, collected on day 0 of MenACWY control vaccination. Source of these receptors: an adult in good health.

This rearrangement joins TRBV2 to TRBJ1-2, with D uncertain. The CDR3 spans 12 residues. Trimming removed 3 bases at V and 4 bases at J, with 6 bases between. Germline V lookup: CDR1 SNHLY, CDR2 FYNNEI. Here the CDR3 reads CASSDIVYGYTF. The CDR3 DNA sequence: TGTGCCAGCAGTGATATTGTCTATGGCTACACCTTC.

This chain uses TRBV5-1 with TRBJ2-6; D is possibly TRBD1 (5 bases). The V end lost 0 bases, the J end lost 3 bases, and 10 bases lay between the germline ends. The CDR3 is 16 residues long. CDR1 is SGHRS and CDR2 is YFSETQ in the germline V gene. The CDR3 sequence is CASSLDSGFGANVLTF. CDR3 DNA: TGCGCCAGCAGCTTGGATTCAGGGTTTGGGGCCAACGTCCTGACTTTC. Looking up the rest from reference TRBV5-1 and TRBJ2-6 gives the full variable domain: KAGVTQTPRYLIKTRGQQVTLSCSPISGHRSVSWYQQTPGQGLQFLFEYFSETQRNKGNFPGRFSGRQFSNSRSEMNVSTLELGDSALYLCASSLDSGFGANVLTFGAGSRLTVL.

The chain carries TRBV3-1 (or the pseudogene TRBV3-2) and TRBJ1-6; D is unclear. The ends were cut back, 3 bases at V and 18 bases at J, with 3 bases in the middle. CDR1 is LGHDT and CDR2 is YNNKEL in the germline V gene (reference sequence). The CDR3 length is 8 residues. CDR3: CASSHNHF. CDR3 in DNA: TGTGCCAGCAGCCATAACCACTTT.

The V call is TRBV5-1, the J call TRBJ2-7; D is ambiguous. The CDR3 extends over 15 amino acids. Between the trimmed V and J ends, which lost 0 bases and 2 bases, there was a span of 12 bases. Per germline, CDR1 SGHRS and CDR2 YFSETQ. The CDR3, as DNA: TGCGCCAGCAGCTTGGGTGGTTCAGGAGCCTACGAGCAGTACTTC. Its protein is CASSLGGSGAYEQYF.

The rearrangement joins TRBV19 to TRBJ1-1; a possible D gene is TRBD1 (6 bases). CDR3 length: 16 amino acids. Per germline, CDR1 LNHDA and CDR2 SQIVND (reference sequence). The germline V and J ends were trimmed by 6 bases and 6 bases, with 23 bases remaining between them. This CDR3 reads CASSRQALPRRAEAFF. For the CDR3, the DNA is TGTGCCAGTAGCCGACAGGCGCTTCCAAGAAGGGCTGAAGCTTTCTTT.

The chain joins TRBV7-9 to TRBJ2-3; 9 bases map to TRBD2. J gave up 3 bases and V 1 base, and 8 bases lay outside the gene matches. CDR3 size: 17 residues. CDR1 and CDR2 from the germline V gene are SEHNR and FQNEAQ (reference sequence). Here the CDR3 DNA reads TGTGCCAGCAGCTTAGGGGTCCTAGCGGGGTCTACAGATACGCAGTATTTT. Protein sequence: CASSLGVLAGSTDTQYF.

The rearrangement uses TRBV30 and TRBJ2-3; weak D call: TRBD2 (5 bases). V was clipped by 8 bases and J by 1 base, with 19 bases between them. CDR1 GTSNPN and CDR2 SVGIG come from the germline V gene (reference sequence). The CDR3 totals 15 residues. The CDR3, as DNA: TGTGCCGGAAGGCGACGTGAGGGAGGCACAGATACGCAGTATTTT. It encodes CAGRRREGGTDTQYF.

The V call is TRBV19, the J call TRBJ1-5; D gene uncertain. The CDR3 has 15 amino acids. The germline CDR1 and CDR2 sequences are LNHDA and SQIVND (reference sequence). Trimming took off 5 bases at V and 2 bases at J, with 13 bases between the two ends. CDR3: CASSPLSGGNQPQHF. CDR3 nucleotide sequence: TGTGCCAGTAGTCCCCTCTCCGGGGGCAATCAGCCCCAGCATTTT.

V gene TRBV28 combines with J gene TRBJ2-3; 8 positions agree with TRBD2. The V segment lost 6 bases and the J segment 0 bases; nucleotides outside the gene matches: 5. This CDR3 comprises 15 residues. Germline V lookup: CDR1 MDHEN, CDR2 SYDVKM. As DNA, the CDR3 is TGTGCCAGCAGGATGCGGGGGGCCAGCACAGATACGCAGTATTTT. Encoded protein: CASRMRGASTDTQYF.

This chain uses TRBV11-3 with TRBJ2-6; 9 bases agree with TRBD1. The CDR3 consists of 16 residues. V was pared by 1 base and J by 2 bases, with 0 bases of the junction left unmatched. Per germline, CDR1 SGHNT and CDR2 YENEEA. CDR3 nucleotide sequence: TGTGCCAGCAGCTTAGGGACAGGGGCTGGGGCCAACGTCCTGACTTTC. It is translated as CASSLGTGAGANVLTF. Using reference TRBV11-3 and TRBJ2-6 for the parts outside the CDR3, the full variable domain is EAGVVQSPRYKIIEKKQPVAFWCNPISGHNTLYWYLQNLGQGPELLIRYENEEAVDDSQLPKDRFSAERLKGVDSTLKIQPAELGDSAVYLCASSLGTGAGANVLTFGAGSRLTVL.

The chain employs TRBV5-1 and TRBJ2-3, with TRBD2 as a possible D gene (5 bases). The germline V gene encodes CDR1 SGHRS and CDR2 YFSETQ. V shed 6 bases and J shed 0 bases, with 11 bases lying between them. This CDR3 is built from 14 residues. As DNA, the CDR3 is TGCGCCAGCAAACCCGGCGGGAGCACAGATACGCAGTATTTT. Protein: CASKPGGSTDTQYF.

The rearrangement joins TRBV7-6 to TRBJ1-3; tentatively, D is TRBD1 (6 bases). V was trimmed by 5 bases and J by 3 bases, leaving 20 bases between them. The germline V gene has CDR1 SGHVS and CDR2 FNYEAQ. The CDR3 loop spans 17 amino acids. The CDR3 DNA reads as TGTGCCAGCAGCCAACGCGGGGGGGCGACGGGTGGAAACACCATATATTTT. Its translation is CASSQRGGATGGNTIYF.

This chain connects TRBV6-5 to TRBJ2-1; D unresolved. Germline values: CDR1 MNHEY, CDR2 SVGAGI. The CDR3 is made up of 13 amino acids. V gave up 5 bases and J gave up 4 bases, with 9 bases separating them. CDR3 DNA: TGTGCCAGCAGTCCCCAAGGGTACAATGAGCAGTTCTTC. Translating it yields CASSPQGYNEQFF.

V gene TRBV7-8 combines with J gene TRBJ2-1; 14 bases match TRBD2. The CDR3 is made up of 20 amino acids. Unmatched junction bases numbered 12, after V lost 1 base and J lost 4 bases. Germline CDR1 and CDR2: SGHVS and FQNEAQ. The CDR3 sequence: CASSLVFSTSGGARYNEQFF. The CDR3 nucleotides are TGTGCCAGCAGCTTAGTGTTTTCGACTAGCGGGGGGGCCAGGTACAATGAGCAGTTCTTC.

This chain links TRBV18 with TRBJ1-1; TRBD1 matches at 7 bases. V trimming: 3 bases; J trimming: 5 bases; junction bases outside the gene matches: 9. CDR3 length: 15 amino acids. CDR1 KGHSH and CDR2 LQKENI come from the germline V gene. The CDR3 sequence is CASSPQQGSETEAFF. CDR3 in DNA: TGTGCCAGCTCACCCCAACAGGGGTCGGAAACTGAAGCTTTCTTT.

The chain uses TRBV9 and TRBJ1-6; D is unclear. The CDR3 has 14 amino acids. Germline V gene lookup returns CDR1 SGDLS and CDR2 YYNGEE. Trimming took 0 bases from V and 8 from J, leaving 9 bases between them. The CDR3 DNA reads as TGTGCCAGCAGCGTAGTGAATACGGATTCACCCCTCCACTTT. Translation: CASSVVNTDSPLHF. The full variable domain, with the rest looked up from reference TRBV9 and TRBJ1-6, is DSGVTQTPKHLITATGQRVTLRCSPRSGDLSVYWYQQSLDQGLQFLIQYYNGEERAKGNILERFSAQQFPDLHSELNLSSLELGDSALYFCASSVVNTDSPLHFGNGTRLTVT.

This clone was detected once. V gene TRBV19 combines with J gene TRBJ1-2; D may be TRBD1 (5 bases). The germline CDR1 and CDR2 sequences are LNHDA and SQIVND (reference sequence). Trimming took 6 bases from V and 0 from J, leaving 14 bases between them. This CDR3 spans 15 amino acids. In DNA, the CDR3 is TGTGCCAGTAGGAAACAGGATAACTCTAACTATGGCTACACCTTC. Protein product: CASRKQDNSNYGYTF.

This sequence joins TRBV12-5 and TRBJ2-4, with unresolved D. The CDR3 is made up of 11 amino acids. Germline assignment: CDR1 LGHNT and CDR2 FRNRAP. The V end lost 6 bases, the J end lost 4 bases, and 4 bases lay between the germline ends. The CDR3 DNA is TGTGCTAGTGGACCAAAAAACATTCAGTACTTC. It encodes CASGPKNIQYF.

Written as DNA, the CDR3 is TGTGCCAGCAGCGAGCACTACGAGCAGTACTTC. It yields the protein CASSEHYEQYF. The chain is built from TRBV7-8 and TRBJ2-7, with no clear D. The V gene lost 5 bases and the J gene lost 3 bases, with 5 bases spanning the gap. Germline values: CDR1 SGHVS, CDR2 FQNEAQ. CDR3 length: 11 amino acids.

V is TRBV10-3 and J is TRBJ1-1; perhaps TRBD1 as D (6 bases). The V end was cut by 6 bases, the J end by 4 bases, with 15 bases between. The CDR3 is 14 residues long. CDR1 ENHRY and CDR2 SYGVKD come from the germline V gene. DNA for the CDR3: TGTGCCATCAGGTTACAGGGCGGTGGCACTGAAGCTTTCTTT. It is translated as CAIRLQGGGTEAFF.